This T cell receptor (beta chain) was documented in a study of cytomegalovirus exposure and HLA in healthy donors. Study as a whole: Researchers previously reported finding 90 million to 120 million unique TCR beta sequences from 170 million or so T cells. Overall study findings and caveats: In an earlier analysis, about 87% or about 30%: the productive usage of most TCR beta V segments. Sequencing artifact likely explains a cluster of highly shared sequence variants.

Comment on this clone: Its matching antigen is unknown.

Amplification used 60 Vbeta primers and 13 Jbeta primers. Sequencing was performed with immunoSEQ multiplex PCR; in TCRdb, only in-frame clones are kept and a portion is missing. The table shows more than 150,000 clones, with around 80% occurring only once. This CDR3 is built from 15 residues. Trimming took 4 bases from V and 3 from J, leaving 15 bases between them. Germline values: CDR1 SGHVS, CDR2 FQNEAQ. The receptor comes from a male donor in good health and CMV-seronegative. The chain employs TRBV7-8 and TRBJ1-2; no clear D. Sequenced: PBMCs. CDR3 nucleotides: TGTGCCAGCAGCTCCCTGGCCGAGGAGGACTATGGCTACACCTTC. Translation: CASSSLAEEDYGYTF.